This entry lists 20 T cell receptor beta chains sequenced from one sample in a study of T cell responses to AZD1222 COVID-19 vaccine. Libraries were prepared by immunoSEQ multiplex PCR; TCRdb keeps only in-frame clonotypes and omits some of them. The table has about 120,000 clones, 85% to 90% seen once. The sequences come from peripheral blood, collected on day 0 of AZD1222 vaccination. These receptors all stem from an adult in good health.

The chain carries TRBV19 and TRBJ1-2; 7 bases match TRBD1. CDR3 length: 14 amino acids. Unmatched junction bases numbered 4, after V lost 3 bases and J lost 3 bases. CDR1 is LNHDA, CDR2 SQIVND, per germline (reference sequence). The CDR3 coding sequence is TGTGCCAGTAGTATCCCGACAGGGTACTATGGCTACACCTTC. It is translated as CASSIPTGYYGYTF. The variable domain in full, with the rest retrieved from reference TRBV19 and TRBJ1-2, is DGGITQSPKYLFRKEGQNVTLSCEQNLNHDAMYWYRQDPGQGLRLIYYSQIVNDFQKGDIAEGYSVSREKKESFPLTVTSAQKNPTAFYLCASSIPTGYYGYTFGSGTRLTVV.

About this clone itself: Mismatch with germline at one junction end may stem from a read error. In nucleotides, the CDR3 is TGTGCCACCAGTGGTTTGGGACCGAACACTGAAGCTTTCTTT. This gives the protein CATSGLGPNTEAFF. V and J are TRBV24-1 and TRBJ1-1, with TRBD1 as a possible D gene (5 bases). This CDR3 contains 14 residues. Germline V CDR1 and CDR2: KGHDR, SFDVKD.

The table lists this clone with a count of one. The chain is built from TRBV19 and TRBJ1-2; 7 nucleotides match TRBD1. With 6 bases clipped from V and 4 bases from J, the junction kept 8 bases outside the gene matches. The CDR3 spans 14 residues. Germline values: CDR1 LNHDA, CDR2 SQIVND (reference sequence). CDR3 sequence reads: CASRPTGMGYGYTF. The CDR3 nucleotides are TGTGCCAGTAGGCCGACAGGGATGGGCTATGGCTACACCTTC.

The V call is TRBV6-5, the J call TRBJ2-7, with D possibly being TRBD1 (7 bases). Trimming left V 2 bases short and J 7 bases short, with 12 bases between. This CDR3 has 13 residues. Germline V lookup: CDR1 MNHEY, CDR2 SVGAGI. The DNA of the CDR3 is TGTGCCAGCAGTTACCGTCAGGGGGGAGAGCAGTACTTC. Translating gives CASSYRQGGEQYF.

This clone was found once. V is TRBV3-1 (or the pseudogene TRBV3-2) and J is TRBJ1-1; 7 positions agree with TRBD1. From germline, CDR1 is LGHDT and CDR2 YNNKEL (reference sequence). Trimming removed 5 bases from V and 10 bases from J; junction bases left unmatched: 7. This CDR3 is 12 amino acids long. Here the CDR3 reads CASSGGGELAFF. In DNA, the CDR3 is TGTGCCAGCAGCGGAGGGGGCGAGTTAGCTTTCTTT.

About this clone: Germline is not matched at one junction end, which may reflect a read error. The rearrangement joins TRBV11-2 to TRBJ1-4, with D possibly being TRBD1 (6 bases). Germline CDR1 reads SGHAT; CDR2 reads FQNNGV. The CDR3 is 18 amino acids. CDR3 amino acids: CASSLATGLLATNEKLFF. CDR3 in DNA: TGTGCTAGCAGCTTAGCGACAGGCCTACTCGCAACTAATGAAAAACTGTTTTTT.

The chain links TRBV7-2 to TRBJ1-2; 7 nucleotides match TRBD1. Germline V gene sequence: CDR1 SGHTA, CDR2 FQGNSA. Losses at the gene ends were 6 bases for V and 0 bases for J; bases not matched to a gene: 7. CDR3 size: 15 residues. In DNA form, the CDR3 reads TGTGCCAGCAGTTACGGACAGGTCGCTAACTATGGCTACACCTTC. It translates to CASSYGQVANYGYTF.

The chain recombines TRBV7-2 with TRBJ2-5, with a weak D call TRBD2 (6 bases). Per the germline V gene, CDR1 is SGHTA and CDR2 is FQGNSA. V was trimmed by 5 bases and J by 10 bases, leaving 14 bases between them. This CDR3 region has 12 residues. The CDR3 loop reads CASSHRAGGQYF. The CDR3 DNA follows: TGTGCCAGCAGCCACCGCGCCGGGGGCCAGTACTTC.

The chain joins TRBV4-1 to TRBJ1-2; 11 positions match TRBD1. V was pared by 1 base and J by 3 bases, with 4 bases of the junction left unmatched. From germline, CDR1 is MGHRA and CDR2 YSYEKL. The CDR3 has 16 amino acids. The CDR3 protein is CASSQVPGQGDYGYTF. The CDR3 region has the DNA TGCGCCAGCAGCCAAGTACCGGGACAGGGGGACTATGGCTACACCTTC.

This chain connects TRBV6-2 or TRBV6-3 to TRBJ1-1, with 9 bases matching TRBD1. V lost 1 base, J lost 4 bases, and 13 bases stayed unmatched. The CDR3 contains 18 residues. The germline V gene has CDR1 MNHEY and CDR2 SVGEGT. CDR3 protein: CASSYFLGQGTLGTEAFF. The CDR3 DNA sequence: TGTGCCAGCAGTTACTTTTTGGGACAGGGAACCCTTGGCACTGAAGCTTTCTTT.

The V and J genes are TRBV29-1 and TRBJ1-1; 7 bases line up with TRBD1. J was trimmed by 5 bases and V by 6 bases; bases with no gene match: 9. This CDR3 is 13 amino acids long. CDR1 is SQVTM and CDR2 is ANQGSEA in the germline V gene. The CDR3 DNA is TGCAGCGTCACAGGGGTATTGAGGACTGAAGCTTTCTTT. It encodes CSVTGVLRTEAFF.

The CDR3 protein is CASSQDRGAGEKLFF. CDR3 coding DNA: TGCGCCAGCAGCCAAGATAGAGGGGCGGGAGAAAAACTGTTTTTT. The chain is built from TRBV4-1 and TRBJ1-4, with D tentatively TRBD1 (5 bases). Germline V gene data show CDR1 as MGHRA and CDR2 as YSYEKL. The V gene lost 0 bases and the J gene lost 8 bases, with 13 bases spanning the gap. The CDR3 length is 15 residues.

The chain links TRBV19 to TRBJ1-2; D is ambiguous. The CDR3 has 12 amino acids. With 9 bases removed from V and 8 bases from J, the gap between germline ends came to 16 bases. Per the germline V gene, CDR1 is LNHDA and CDR2 is SQIVND (reference sequence). CDR3 in DNA: TGTGCCAGCCGGGTCCCCCAAGGCGGCTACACCTTC. Its protein product is CASRVPQGGYTF. The full variable domain, its missing parts supplied by reference TRBV19 and TRBJ1-2, is DGGITQSPKYLFRKEGQNVTLSCEQNLNHDAMYWYRQDPGQGLRLIYYSQIVNDFQKGDIAEGYSVSREKKESFPLTVTSAQKNPTAFYLCASRVPQGGYTFGSGTRLTVV.

This sequence joins TRBV5-4 and TRBJ2-7, with D perhaps matching TRBD1 (6 bases). CDR3 length: 14 residues. The ends were cut back, 2 bases at V and 3 bases at J, with 12 bases in the middle. CDR1 is SGHNT and CDR2 is YYREEE in the germline V gene (reference sequence). CDR3 residues: CASSFWDIDYEQYF. CDR3 bases: TGTGCCAGCAGCTTTTGGGACATCGACTACGAGCAGTACTTC.

The CDR3 DNA reads as TGCGCCAGCAGCTGGCAGACTGCCGTAGGAACCTACAATGAGCAGTTCTTC. This gives the protein CASSWQTAVGTYNEQFF. V is TRBV5-1 and J is TRBJ2-1; D remains ambiguous. Looked up from germline, CDR1 is SGHRS and CDR2 is YFSETQ. The CDR3 totals 17 residues. V lost 3 bases to trimming and J lost 2 bases, with 18 bases between them. Full variable domain (remainder filled in from reference TRBV5-1 and TRBJ2-1): KAGVTQTPRYLIKTRGQQVTLSCSPISGHRSVSWYQQTPGQGLQFLFEYFSETQRNKGNFPGRFSGRQFSNSRSEMNVSTLELGDSALYLCASSWQTAVGTYNEQFFGPGTRLTVL.

This rearrangement joins TRBV6-2 or TRBV6-3 to TRBJ2-5; 9 nucleotides align to TRBD1. Per the germline V gene, CDR1 is MNHEY and CDR2 is SVGEGT. V lost 4 bases and J lost 3; bases outside the gene matches: 3. This CDR3 spans 14 amino acids. The CDR3 region has the DNA TGTGCCAGCAGTTTGGGACAGGGAAAAGAGACCCAGTACTTC. It translates to CASSLGQGKETQYF.

The chain employs TRBV5-1 and TRBJ1-2; D is unclear. There are 13 residues in the CDR3. The germline V and J ends were trimmed by 2 bases and 6 bases, with 11 bases remaining between them. Germline values: CDR1 SGHRS, CDR2 YFSETQ. In DNA, the CDR3 is TGCGCCAGCAGCTTTTCGACGTTCGATGGCTACACCTTC. Translation: CASSFSTFDGYTF.

This clone turned up a few times. The chain joins TRBV7-3 to TRBJ1-2; D possibly corresponds to TRBD1 (6 bases). This CDR3 is 16 amino acids long. CDR1 SGHTA and CDR2 FQGTGA come from the germline V gene. Trimming removed 5 bases from V and 6 bases from J, with 22 bases in between. CDR3 loop: CASSRTGLAAGDGYTF. DNA of the CDR3: TGTGCCAGCAGCCGGACCGGATTAGCGGCAGGGGATGGCTACACCTTC.

The rearrangement links TRBV2 to TRBJ2-3; a weak D match, TRBD2 (6 bases). Germline lookup yields CDR1 SNHLY and CDR2 FYNNEI. Trimming left V 6 bases short and J 0 bases short, with 16 bases between. The CDR3 is 16 residues long. CDR3 protein: CASSQAGKSSTDTQYF. CDR3 nucleotides: TGTGCCAGCAGCCAGGCGGGGAAATCTAGCACAGATACGCAGTATTTT.

J is TRBJ1-1 and V is TRBV9; 7 positions agree with TRBD1. The ends lost 1 base at V and 6 bases at J; junction bases unmatched: 6. Per the germline V gene, CDR1 is SGDLS and CDR2 is YYNGEE. The CDR3 is 14 residues long. The CDR3 DNA reads TGTGCCAGCAGCGTACCGACAGGGTCCGCTGAAGCTTTCTTT. Protein: CASSVPTGSAEAFF.